This T cell receptor (beta chain) was found in a study of blood T cell repertoires in COVID-19. The overall study: Samples came from the United States, Italy and Spain, spanning acute and convalescent COVID-19. From T cells, B-cell-depleted T cells, or PBMCs came the material, which was cDNA or gDNA.

Sequenced by immunoSEQ multiplex PCR; TCRdb stores in-frame clones only, minus some. The repertoire holds some 80,000 clones, with about 90% as singletons. Looked up from germline, CDR1 is LGHDT and CDR2 is YNNKEL (reference sequence). This CDR3 is 15 amino acids long. The V and J ends lost 0 bases and 7 bases respectively, with 13 bases between them. This chain links TRBV3-1 (or the pseudogene TRBV3-2) with TRBJ2-1; D is perhaps TRBD2 (6 bases). Input material: peripheral blood. The source is a human donor in a cohort sampled during active COVID-19. CDR3 nucleotides: TGTGCCAGCAGCCAAGAGATGGCAGGGAGGAATGAGCAGTTCTTC. It is translated as CASSQEMAGRNEQFF.